Shown below are 21 T cell receptor beta chains from a single sample sequenced in a study of PD-1 blockade in classical Hodgkin lymphoma. All the patients suffered relapse after autologous stem cell transplantation, and brentuximab vedotin exposure differed. Assay used: immunoSEQ multiplex PCR; TCRdb lists only in-frame clones, some missing. Of about 58,000 clones listed, around 93% are singletons. The sequences come from peripheral blood mononuclear cells (PBMCs), collected before the second cycle of nivolumab. The receptor set was obtained from a human donor with classical Hodgkin lymphoma.

The chain is built from TRBV28 and TRBJ1-2, with D possibly TRBD1 on 6 matching bases. V was clipped by 5 bases and J by 6 bases, with 7 bases between them. CDR1 and CDR2 from the germline V gene are MDHEN and SYDVKM. CDR3 length: 11 residues. CDR3: CASSHRDGYTF. The CDR3 DNA sequence: TGTGCCAGCAGTCACAGGGATGGCTACACCTTC.

This sequence joins TRBV27 and TRBJ1-1, with 10 bases identical to TRBD1. J gave up 5 bases and V 6 bases, and 6 bases lay outside the gene matches. The CDR3 length is 14 residues. Germline CDR1 and CDR2: MNHEY and SMNVEV (reference sequence). The CDR3 loop is CASRAGTGVTEAFF. CDR3 nucleotide sequence: TGTGCCAGCAGGGCCGGGACAGGGGTTACTGAAGCTTTCTTT.

This chain connects TRBV6-6 to TRBJ2-2, with D maybe TRBD1 (6 bases). The CDR3 is 13 residues long. The germline V and J ends were trimmed by 6 bases and 7 bases, with 12 bases remaining between them. Germline V gene data show CDR1 as MNHNY and CDR2 as SVGAGI (reference sequence). As DNA, the CDR3 is TGTGCCAGCAGCCTCAACAGGGACGGGGAGCTGTTTTTT. It is translated as CASSLNRDGELFF.

Worth noting for this clone: This same CDR3 is encoded by further DNA sequences in the sample. The chain combines TRBV6-5 with TRBJ1-5, with D perhaps matching TRBD1 (5 bases). V dropped 2 bases and J dropped 5 bases, with 7 bases sitting between them. The CDR3 has 13 residues. CDR1 is MNHEY, CDR2 SVGAGI, per germline. This CDR3 reads CASSYGGYQPQHF. CDR3 in DNA: TGTGCCAGCAGTTACGGGGGGTATCAGCCCCAGCATTTT.

This clone turned up a few times. The chain has TRBV27 and TRBJ2-2, with D tentatively TRBD1 (5 bases). CDR1 and CDR2 from the germline V gene are MNHEY and SMNVEV (reference sequence). Between the trimmed V and J ends, which lost 5 bases and 6 bases, there was a span of 10 bases. The CDR3 runs to 13 residues. The CDR3 bases are TGTGCCAGCAGTCTTCTAGGGGCCGGGGAGCTGTTTTTT. This sequence encodes CASSLLGAGELFF.

The gene calls are TRBV4-3 and TRBJ1-1, with D tentatively TRBD1 (5 bases). CDR3 length equals 16 residues. The ends were cut back, 1 base at V and 6 bases at J, with 18 bases in the middle. Per germline, CDR1 LGHNA and CDR2 YSLEER. DNA for the CDR3: TGCGCCAGCAGCCAAGTTAGGGGCAGTTCTTCAGCTGAAGCTTTCTTT. It is translated as CASSQVRGSSSAEAFF.

V usage is TRBV29-1 and J usage is TRBJ2-1; 8 bases are shared with TRBD1. The CDR3 has 13 residues. V was clipped by 7 bases and J by 6 bases; unmatched bases: 8. Germline CDR1 is SQVTM and CDR2 is ANQGSEA. The CDR3 DNA reads TGCAGCGGCCGGGACAGGACTGGCAATGAGCAGTTCTTC. Its translation: CSGRDRTGNEQFF.

The gene calls are TRBV5-1 and TRBJ2-3; D unclear. Trimming stripped 2 bases from V and 3 bases from J, with 10 bases between. Germline V gene sequence: CDR1 SGHRS, CDR2 YFSETQ. The CDR3 is made up of 14 amino acids. CDR3 DNA sequence: TGCGCCAGCAGCTTTGGGCAGGTTACAGATACGCAGTATTTT. Residues: CASSFGQVTDTQYF.

This chain joins TRBV7-8 and TRBJ2-5; a weak D match, TRBD1 (6 bases). This CDR3 region has 14 residues. Between the trimmed V and J ends, which lost 4 bases and 5 bases, there was a span of 14 bases. The germline CDR1 and CDR2 sequences are SGHVS and FQNEAQ. The CDR3 DNA follows: TGTGCCAGCAGCTCGGACAGACTTAGGGAGACCCAGTACTTC. Its protein is CASSSDRLRETQYF.

The V and J genes are TRBV19 and TRBJ1-1; D uncertain. V shed 4 bases and J shed 6 bases, with 18 bases lying between them. CDR3 length: 15 residues. The germline V gene encodes CDR1 LNHDA and CDR2 SQIVND (reference sequence). CDR3 sequence reads: CASSKVTGRYAEAFF. The CDR3 region has the DNA TGTGCCAGTAGTAAGGTGACGGGAAGGTATGCTGAAGCTTTCTTT.

The V gene is TRBV19, the J gene TRBJ1-1; D is unclear. The V end lost 1 base, the J end lost 0 bases, and 3 bases lay between the germline ends. Germline CDR1 LNHDA, CDR2 SQIVND (reference sequence). The CDR3 runs to 13 residues. The CDR3, as DNA: TGTGCCAGTAGTATAGCAATGAACACTGAAGCTTTCTTT. Translating gives CASSIAMNTEAFF.

This chain links TRBV6-6 with TRBJ1-4; D gene uncertain. Trimming removed 7 bases from V and 0 bases from J, with 9 bases in between. Germline V CDR1 and CDR2: MNHNY, SVGAGI (reference sequence). The CDR3 contains 14 residues. The CDR3, as DNA: TGTGCCAGCAAGGGCCCCGCAACTAATGAAAAACTGTTTTTT. This encodes CASKGPATNEKLFF.

The chain links TRBV5-8 to TRBJ2-7, with TRBD1 matching 7 bases. The CDR3 spans 16 residues. The germline V gene encodes CDR1 SGHTS and CDR2 YDEGEE. J lost 2 bases, V lost 0 bases, and 8 bases had no gene match. CDR3 in DNA: TGTGCCAGCAGCTTGGGGACAGGTCGAGGTACCTACGAGCAGTACTTC. This translates into CASSLGTGRGTYEQYF.

A single count supports this clone. V and J are TRBV13 and TRBJ1-4; TRBD1 might be the D (5 bases). V was pared by 5 bases and J by 0 bases, with 13 bases between. Germline V CDR1 and CDR2: PRHDT, FYEKMQ (reference sequence). The CDR3 runs to 16 residues. The CDR3 is CASSPGDSATNEKLFF. Here the CDR3 DNA reads TGTGCCAGCAGCCCCGGGGACTCCGCAACTAATGAAAAACTGTTTTTT. Drawing the rest from reference TRBV13 and TRBJ1-4, the complete variable domain is AAGVIQSPRHLIKEKRETATLKCYPIPRHDTVYWYQQGPGQDPQFLISFYEKMQSDKGSIPDRFSAQQFSDYHSELNMSSLELGDSALYFCASSPGDSATNEKLFFGSGTQLSVL.

The chain uses TRBV6-5 and TRBJ2-3, with 10 bases lining up with TRBD2. V gave up 5 bases and J gave up 6 bases; unmatched junction bases: 5. Germline-derived CDR1 and CDR2 are MNHEY and SVGAGI. This CDR3 region has 14 residues. The CDR3 coding sequence is TGTGCCAGCAGTGTGACTAGCGGGTTCGATACGCAGTATTTT. Translating it yields CASSVTSGFDTQYF.

The rearrangement joins TRBV29-1 to TRBJ2-3, with D possibly being TRBD2 (6 bases). The CDR3 totals 15 residues. The germline gives CDR1 SQVTM, CDR2 ANQGSEA. Trimming pared 3 bases from V and 6 bases from J, leaving 19 bases between. Here the CDR3 DNA reads TGCAGCGTTGAGGGCGGGAACGGCGGGGCGGATACGCAGTATTTT. Protein sequence: CSVEGGNGGADTQYF.

The J gene is TRBJ2-1, the V gene TRBV5-8; 9 nucleotides agree with TRBD2. The CDR3 sequence is 19 residues long. Germline-derived CDR1 and CDR2 are SGHTS and YDEGEE. V lost 4 bases and J lost 8; bases outside the gene matches: 22. CDR3 residues: CASSPGGLAGPPLRDEQFF. The DNA of the CDR3 is TGTGCCAGCAGCCCGGGGGGGCTAGCGGGACCTCCCCTGCGGGATGAGCAGTTCTTC.

This clone was recorded only once. The chain combines TRBV7-2 with TRBJ2-7; a weak D match, TRBD2 (5 bases). V shed 5 bases and J shed 4 bases, with 24 bases lying between them. This CDR3 is 17 amino acids long. The germline gives CDR1 SGHTA, CDR2 FQGNSA. This CDR3 is CASSPFPSNLGGYEQYF. The CDR3 DNA reads as TGTGCCAGCAGCCCCTTCCCTAGCAATCTGGGCGGATACGAGCAGTACTTC.

This rearrangement joins TRBV13 to TRBJ2-2; unclear D gene. From germline, CDR1 is PRHDT and CDR2 FYEKMQ (reference sequence). Trimming left V 5 bases short and J 1 base short, with 2 bases between. The CDR3 runs to 12 residues. The chain's CDR3 is CASSRNTGELFF. Written as DNA, the CDR3 is TGTGCCAGCAGCCGGAACACCGGGGAGCTGTTTTTT.

The chain recombines TRBV2 with TRBJ1-5; 7 nucleotides match TRBD1. V trimming: 2 bases; J trimming: 3 bases; junction bases outside the gene matches: 13. CDR1 and CDR2 (germline): SNHLY, FYNNEI. This CDR3 has 18 amino acids. In nucleotides, the CDR3 is TGTGCCAGCAGTGAATCAGGGGGTCTCCAGGGATTCAATCAGCCCCAGCATTTT. This sequence encodes CASSESGGLQGFNQPQHF.

The gene calls are TRBV5-6 and TRBJ2-3; 10 bases are shared with TRBD1. V lost 4 bases and J lost 0; bases outside the gene matches: 5. CDR1 is SGHDT, CDR2 YYEEEE, per germline. This CDR3 is 16 amino acids long. This CDR3 is CASSRWTGGSTDTQYF. DNA of the CDR3: TGTGCCAGCAGCCGATGGACAGGGGGAAGCACAGATACGCAGTATTTT.